This T cell receptor (beta chain) was captured in a study of T cell changes during pregnancy in multiple sclerosis. Method: immunoSEQ multiplex PCR; TCRdb's copy keeps in-frame clones and lacks some. The sample contains over 85,000 clones, about nine tenths of which appear only once. The TCR was taken from a female donor in good health, enrolled as a control in a pregnancy study. Here the sequenced sample was peripheral blood, taken after pregnancy.

The CDR3 sequence: CASIRGAGNTIYF. The CDR3 coding sequence is TGTGCCAGCATCCGGGGGGCTGGAAACACCATATATTTT. This sequence joins TRBV7-9 and TRBJ1-3, with TRBD1 as a possible D gene (5 bases). From germline, CDR1 is SEHNR and CDR2 FQNEAQ (reference sequence). V shed 7 bases and J shed 2 bases, with 9 bases lying between them. The CDR3 runs to 13 residues.